A selection of T cell receptor beta chains follows, all from one sample in a study of blood T cell repertoires in COVID-19. Assay used: immunoSEQ multiplex PCR; TCRdb lists only in-frame clones, some missing. The sample shows over 120,000 clones, 80% to 90% of them seen only once. The sample was PBMCs or T cells enriched from blood (not recorded which). The receptors derive from a man between 60 and 70 years old who had recovered from COVID-19. Each CDR3 is given with its conserved first and last residue. Each record gives: J gene, V gene, D gene, CDR3 length, clone size, CDR3 protein, CDR3 DNA. A D gene is named only where the DNA matches it firmly. Not all rows give a size; the values are once, few, many and, for expanded clones, a class.

j_call: TRBJ1-1
v_call: TRBV6-5
d_call: NA
cdr3_length: 12
clone_size: NA
cdr3_aa: CASQDRNTEAFF
cdr3_nt: TGTGCCAGTCAGGACAGAAACACTGAAGCTTTCTTT

j_call: TRBJ1-2
v_call: TRBV2
d_call: TRBD1
cdr3_length: 13
clone_size: NA
cdr3_aa: CASSGTGSRGYTF
cdr3_nt: TGTGCCAGCAGTGGGACAGGGTCTCGCGGCTACACCTTC

j_call: TRBJ2-1
v_call: TRBV12-3/TRBV12-4
d_call: NA
cdr3_length: 13
clone_size: once
cdr3_aa: CASSSSLASEQFF
cdr3_nt: TGTGCCAGCAGTTCGTCACTAGCTAGCGAGCAGTTCTTC

j_call: TRBJ2-5
v_call: TRBV20-1
d_call: NA
cdr3_length: 13
clone_size: NA
cdr3_aa: CSASTRSRETQYF
cdr3_nt: TGCAGTGCAAGTACCCGGAGTCGGGAGACCCAGTACTTC

j_call: TRBJ2-2
v_call: TRBV9
d_call: NA
cdr3_length: 16
clone_size: NA
cdr3_aa: CASSVATSYNTGELFF
cdr3_nt: TGTGCCAGCAGCGTAGCTACGAGCTATAACACCGGGGAGCTGTTTTTT

j_call: TRBJ2-2
v_call: TRBV7-2
d_call: TRBD2
cdr3_length: 20
clone_size: NA
cdr3_aa: CASSLAASGRALLYTGELFF
cdr3_nt: TGTGCCAGCAGCTTAGCGGCTAGCGGGAGGGCCTTGTTATACACCGGGGAGCTGTTTTTT

j_call: TRBJ2-7
v_call: TRBV6-1
d_call: TRBD2
cdr3_length: 16
clone_size: NA
cdr3_aa: CASSDRGSGGAYEQYF
cdr3_nt: TGTGCCAGCAGTGACCGGGGTAGCGGGGGGGCCTACGAGCAGTACTTC

j_call: TRBJ1-4
v_call: TRBV19
d_call: TRBD1
cdr3_length: 14
clone_size: NA
cdr3_aa: CASTVDRVNEKLFF
cdr3_nt: TGTGCCAGTACCGTGGACAGGGTGAATGAAAAACTGTTTTTT

j_call: TRBJ2-7
v_call: TRBV10-3
d_call: NA
cdr3_length: 14
clone_size: NA
cdr3_aa: CAISDKTVAYEQYF
cdr3_nt: TGTGCCATCAGTGATAAGACAGTCGCCTACGAGCAGTACTTC

j_call: TRBJ1-2
v_call: TRBV5-1
d_call: NA
cdr3_length: 14
clone_size: NA
cdr3_aa: CASSRRGLEDGYTF
cdr3_nt: TGCGCCAGCAGCCGTCGTGGTCTTGAGGATGGCTACACCTTC

j_call: TRBJ2-7
v_call: TRBV28
d_call: NA
cdr3_length: 18
clone_size: few
cdr3_aa: CASSYTPLLSRGSYEQYF
cdr3_nt: TGTGCCAGCAGTTATACCCCCCTTTTATCCCGGGGCTCCTACGAGCAGTACTTC